Reported below is one TCR beta chain. The sample belongs to a study of blood T cell repertoires in COVID-19. Study background: From the United States, Italy and Spain came samples of acute and convalescent COVID-19.

The data were produced by immunoSEQ multiplex PCR, yet TCRdb's version contains in-frame clones alone and is incomplete. Among approximately 480,000 clones listed, around 87% were seen once. Unmatched junction bases numbered 10, after V lost 2 bases and J lost 3 bases. CDR1 and CDR2 (germline): LGHDT, YNNKEL (reference sequence). The CDR3 loop spans 16 amino acids. Sequencing was done on a sample of PBMCs or T cells enriched from blood (not recorded which). The TCR was taken from a woman aged 18 to 35 who had recovered from COVID-19. J is TRBJ2-7 and V is TRBV3-1 (or the pseudogene TRBV3-2); TRBD2 matches 7 bases. The CDR3 coding sequence is TGTGCCAGCAGCCAATTGCGGGCTAGCGGCAACTACGAGCAGTACTTC. Amino acid sequence: CASSQLRASGNYEQYF.